The next 27 T cell receptor beta chains were all read from a single sample in a study of shared clonotypes between healthy human individuals. The table came from immunoSEQ multiplex PCR; TCRdb's copy has only in-frame clones and leaves some out. Here the sample spans 2 million to 3 million clones, 93% being singletons. The sample was naive CD4+ T cells from PBMCs. Subset in this sample: CD45RA+ positively selected. The receptors shown here come from a man between 18 and 35 years old in good health. Some clones in this sample may be carry-over from other donors' samples.

This chain links TRBV11-2 with TRBJ1-2; unclear D gene. In germline, CDR1 is SGHAT, CDR2 FQNNGV. This CDR3 comprises 13 residues. Trimming took off 1 base at V and 5 bases at J, with 8 bases between the two ends. The CDR3 spells CASSLVNRYGYTF. CDR3 DNA sequence: TGTGCCAGCAGCTTAGTTAACAGATATGGCTACACCTTC.

The J gene is TRBJ2-3, the V gene TRBV7-9; possible D gene TRBD1, 5 bases. CDR3 length: 14 residues. V was cut by 5 bases and J by 3 bases, with 12 bases left in between. Germline loops: CDR1 SEHNR, CDR2 FQNEAQ (reference sequence). CDR3 coding DNA: TGTGCCAGCAGCGATCAGGGTTCAACAGATACGCAGTATTTT. It encodes CASSDQGSTDTQYF.

V and J are TRBV19 and TRBJ1-1; D unclear. The CDR3 contains 11 residues. The germline gives CDR1 LNHDA, CDR2 SQIVND (reference sequence). The V end was cut by 3 bases, the J end by 9 bases, with 8 bases between. The CDR3 reads CASSIDSQAFF. The CDR3, as DNA: TGTGCCAGTAGTATCGACTCACAAGCTTTCTTT.

V and J are TRBV7-9 and TRBJ1-1, with D maybe TRBD1 (5 bases). The CDR3 sequence is 15 residues long. Between the trimmed V and J ends, which lost 4 bases and 1 base, there was a span of 13 bases. From germline, CDR1 is SEHNR and CDR2 FQNEAQ (reference sequence). The CDR3 sequence is CASSSGNGANTEAFF. The CDR3 DNA reads TGTGCCAGCAGCTCAGGGAATGGGGCGAACACTGAAGCTTTCTTT.

V is TRBV10-1 and J is TRBJ2-2, with TRBD2 matching over 10 bases. In germline, CDR1 is WNHNN, CDR2 SYGVQD (reference sequence). CDR3 length: 18 amino acids. Trimming removed 5 bases from V and 1 base from J; junction bases left unmatched: 10. The CDR3 reads CASSHSELAGLNTGELFF. In DNA, the CDR3 is TGCGCCAGCAGTCACTCCGAACTAGCGGGGTTGAACACCGGGGAGCTGTTTTTT.

V and J are TRBV6-1 and TRBJ2-2; the D call may be TRBD1 or TRBD2 (5 bases each). Germline V lookup: CDR1 MNHNS, CDR2 SASEGT. Trimming took 8 bases from V and 2 from J, leaving 15 bases between them. The CDR3 is 15 residues long. The CDR3 loop is CASVRDPGNTGELFF. The CDR3 DNA is TGTGCCAGCGTCCGGGACCCGGGTAACACCGGGGAGCTGTTTTTT.

V gene TRBV6-5 combines with J gene TRBJ1-5; 8 nucleotides line up with TRBD1. The CDR3 sequence is 14 residues long. The V segment lost 5 bases and the J segment 4 bases; nucleotides outside the gene matches: 4. Germline V gives CDR1 MNHEY, CDR2 SVGAGI. CDR3 in DNA: TGTGCCAGCAGTCTGACAGGGGCGAATCAGCCCCAGCATTTT. This codes for CASSLTGANQPQHF.

V usage is TRBV6-4 and J usage is TRBJ2-7; 10 bases agree with TRBD1. This CDR3 is 15 amino acids long. V shed 4 bases, J shed 4 bases, and the junction held 7 bases outside the gene matches. The germline gives CDR1 MRHNA, CDR2 SNTAGT. This chain's CDR3 is CASSAAGTGEYEQYF. The DNA of the CDR3 is TGTGCCAGCAGTGCAGCCGGGACAGGGGAGTACGAGCAGTACTTC.

The V call is TRBV5-6, the J call TRBJ1-5, with 8 bases matching TRBD1. Per germline, CDR1 SGHDT and CDR2 YYEEEE. V gave up 4 bases and J gave up 8 bases; unmatched junction bases: 8. The CDR3 spans 14 residues. The CDR3 DNA is TGTGCCAGCAGCCGACAGGGGACGGTAGAGCCCCAGCATTTT. Protein: CASSRQGTVEPQHF.

For this clone: Other DNA sequences within the sample encode an identical CDR3. The chain uses TRBV11-2 and TRBJ2-3; the match to TRBD2 covers 8 bases. The CDR3 contains 14 residues. V was pared by 6 bases and J by 1 base, with 3 bases of the junction left unmatched. Per the germline V gene, CDR1 is SGHAT and CDR2 is FQNNGV. In nucleotides, the CDR3 is TGTGCCAGCAGTCTGACTAGCGGCACAGATACGCAGTATTTT. Translation gives CASSLTSGTDTQYF. The full variable domain, completed using reference TRBV11-2 and TRBJ2-3, is EAGVAQSPRYKIIEKRQSVAFWCNPISGHATLYWYQQILGQGPKLLIQFQNNGVVDDSQLPKDRFSAERLKGVDSTLKIQPAKLEDSAVYLCASSLTSGTDTQYFGPGTRLTVL.

V and J are TRBV18 and TRBJ2-3; D remains ambiguous. The germline V gene encodes CDR1 KGHSH and CDR2 LQKENI. CDR3 length equals 16 residues. V lost 3 bases, J lost 0 bases, and 13 bases lay in between. CDR3 nucleotide sequence: TGTGCCAGCTCACCCCGGAGCCTCGGTAGCACAGATACGCAGTATTTT. This codes for CASSPRSLGSTDTQYF.

This chain joins TRBV7-9 and TRBJ2-4; D gene unclear. Between the trimmed V and J ends, which lost 3 bases and 2 bases, there was a span of 14 bases. The CDR3 has 16 amino acids. CDR1 and CDR2 (germline): SEHNR, FQNEAQ (reference sequence). CDR3 coding DNA: TGTGCCAGCAGCTTGGCGATGGGCGAGACCAAAAACATTCAGTACTTC. Translation gives CASSLAMGETKNIQYF.

The CDR3 nucleotides are TGTGCCAGTAGTAAAGGGAAAGCTAACACTGAAGCTTTCTTT. Residues: CASSKGKANTEAFF. This chain joins TRBV19 and TRBJ1-1; D uncertain. Trimming cost V 4 bases and J 2 bases, with 11 bases left between them. The CDR3 consists of 14 residues. Per germline, CDR1 LNHDA and CDR2 SQIVND (reference sequence).

The rearrangement joins TRBV11-2 to TRBJ2-1; TRBD2 matches 7 bases. The CDR3 length is 17 residues. With 1 base clipped from V and 7 bases from J, the junction kept 13 bases outside the gene matches. Germline V gives CDR1 SGHAT, CDR2 FQNNGV. The CDR3 bases are TGTGCCAGCAGCTTAGCCGGTCGCGGGGGTCTGGGAAATGAGCAGTTCTTC. It is translated as CASSLAGRGGLGNEQFF.

This clone was picked up one time. V is TRBV7-8 and J is TRBJ2-1; 10 bases map to TRBD2. This CDR3 contains 16 residues. Germline trimming cut 5 bases from V and 2 bases from J; bases unmatched to any gene: 6. Germline lookup yields CDR1 SGHVS and CDR2 FQNEAQ. CDR3 sequence: CASSPTGTSAYNEQFF. CDR3 bases: TGTGCCAGCAGCCCTACGGGGACTAGCGCCTACAATGAGCAGTTCTTC.

The V and J genes are TRBV6-5 and TRBJ1-5; the D is unclear. V shed 0 bases and J shed 0 bases, with 6 bases lying between them. This CDR3 spans 15 amino acids. Looked up from germline, CDR1 is MNHEY and CDR2 is SVGAGI. The CDR3: CASSYSADSNQPQHF. The DNA for the CDR3 is TGTGCCAGCAGTTACTCTGCAGATAGCAATCAGCCCCAGCATTTT.

CDR3 amino acids: CASSFYGTSDSYEQYF. The CDR3 DNA sequence: TGTGCCAGCAGTTTTTACGGAACTAGCGACTCCTACGAGCAGTACTTC. The V and J genes are TRBV28 and TRBJ2-7, with TRBD2 matching 7 bases. V shed 3 bases and J 0 bases; nucleotides not matched to a gene: 8. This CDR3 comprises 16 residues. Per germline, CDR1 MDHEN and CDR2 SYDVKM. The full variable domain, its missing parts supplied by reference TRBV28 and TRBJ2-7, is DVKVTQSSRYLVKRTGEKVFLECVQDMDHENMFWYRQDPGLGLRLIYFSYDVKMKEKGDIPEGYSVSREKKERFSLILESASTNQTSMYLCASSFYGTSDSYEQYFGPGTRLTVT.

Remarks on this clone: Different DNA sequences within this sample yield the same CDR3. This rearrangement joins TRBV20-1 to TRBJ2-1; a possible D gene is TRBD2 (6 bases). CDR1 DFQATT and CDR2 SNEGSKA come from the germline V gene (reference sequence). The germline V and J ends were trimmed by 6 bases and 5 bases, with 8 bases remaining between them. This CDR3 is built from 11 residues. The CDR3 spells CSARTNNEQFF. CDR3 nucleotide sequence: TGCAGTGCCAGGACTAACAATGAGCAGTTCTTC.

V usage is TRBV11-3 and J usage is TRBJ2-3, with D possibly matching TRBD1 (5 bases). Trimming shortened V by 4 bases and J by 6 bases, and 11 bases separated the two germline ends. From germline, CDR1 is SGHNT and CDR2 YENEEA. The CDR3 is made up of 13 amino acids. The CDR3 spells CASSSDSRDTQYF. For the CDR3, the DNA is TGTGCCAGCAGCTCCGACAGTAGGGATACGCAGTATTTT.

The chain couples TRBV6-5 to TRBJ2-3; TRBD1 might be the D (6 bases). The germline gives CDR1 MNHEY, CDR2 SVGAGI. CDR3 size: 15 residues. The ends were cut back, 6 bases at V and 1 base at J, with 14 bases in the middle. CDR3 protein: CASSRGGPRTDTQYF. The DNA for the CDR3 is TGTGCCAGCAGCCGAGGGGGACCGCGCACAGATACGCAGTATTTT.

This clone was detected only once. V is TRBV18 and J is TRBJ1-2; 8 bases map to TRBD1. The CDR3 consists of 16 residues. Germline-derived CDR1 and CDR2 are KGHSH and LQKENI. V shed 4 bases, J shed 6 bases, and the junction held 13 bases outside the gene matches. CDR3 DNA sequence: TGTGCCAGCTCACTGGACAGGGTGAGTGGCACCAATGGCTACACCTTC. This encodes CASSLDRVSGTNGYTF.

In this sample, this clone turned up a few times. The genes are TRBV19 and TRBJ1-2, with TRBD1 as a possible D gene (5 bases). The V end was cut by 3 bases, the J end by 8 bases, with 13 bases between. Germline V gives CDR1 LNHDA, CDR2 SQIVND (reference sequence). The CDR3 spans 13 residues. CDR3: CASSMLDREGYTF. For the CDR3, the DNA is TGTGCCAGTAGTATGCTTGACAGAGAGGGCTACACCTTC.

The rearrangement joins TRBV4-1 to TRBJ1-6; D ambiguous. Trimming stripped 2 bases from V and 7 bases from J, with 6 bases between. The germline CDR1 and CDR2 sequences are MGHRA and YSYEKL. The CDR3 is 13 residues long. For the CDR3, the DNA is TGCGCCAGCAGCCAACCTGTGAATTCACCCCTCCACTTT. Translating it yields CASSQPVNSPLHF.

The CDR3 region is CASRSGTSGQETQYF. DNA for the CDR3: TGCGCCAGCAGATCCGGGACTAGCGGACAAGAGACCCAGTACTTC. This chain connects TRBV5-1 to TRBJ2-5, with 11 bases lining up with TRBD2. V trimming: 5 bases; J trimming: 2 bases; junction bases outside the gene matches: 5. This CDR3 contains 15 residues. The V gene's germline CDR1 is SGHRS and CDR2 YFSETQ. Full variable domain (missing parts from reference TRBV5-1 and TRBJ2-5): KAGVTQTPRYLIKTRGQQVTLSCSPISGHRSVSWYQQTPGQGLQFLFEYFSETQRNKGNFPGRFSGRQFSNSRSEMNVSTLELGDSALYLCASRSGTSGQETQYFGPGTRLLVL.

The chain recombines TRBV9 with TRBJ2-1, with a tentative D call TRBD2 (6 bases). V lost 0 bases to trimming and J lost 6 bases, with 10 bases between them. The germline CDR1 and CDR2 sequences are SGDLS and YYNGEE. The CDR3 is 14 residues long. For the CDR3, the DNA is TGTGCCAGCAGCGTAGCCGGAGGGGTCAATGAGCAGTTCTTC. As protein: CASSVAGGVNEQFF.

The CDR3 DNA follows: TGTGCCAGCAGCTTAGTTGGACTAGCGGGCAGCACCGGGGAGCTGTTTTTT. Translation gives CASSLVGLAGSTGELFF. The V and J genes are TRBV7-2 and TRBJ2-2; 11 bases align to TRBD2. The length of the CDR3 is 17 residues. The V segment lost 1 base and the J segment 4 bases; nucleotides outside the gene matches: 5. Germline lookup yields CDR1 SGHTA and CDR2 FQGNSA.

The chain employs TRBV5-4 and TRBJ2-7; weak D call: TRBD1 (6 bases). Trimming removed 2 bases from V and 5 bases from J, with 11 bases in between. The CDR3 runs to 13 residues. Germline CDR1 and CDR2: SGHNT and YYREEE (reference sequence). The CDR3 sequence is CASSFTGTDEQYF. The DNA for the CDR3 is TGTGCCAGCAGCTTCACAGGGACCGACGAGCAGTACTTC.